What follows are 12 T cell receptor beta chains derived from one specimen sequenced in a study of control samples from healthy donors and cancer patients. Generated by immunoSEQ multiplex PCR, the TCRdb table keeps only in-frame clones and is missing some. The sample includes 90,000 or so clones, 70% to 90% of them seen just once. Specimen: blood. These receptors were obtained from a young man in good health.

CDR3 loop: CASSNVEPQHF. The CDR3 DNA reads TGTGCCAGTAGTAACGTGGAGCCCCAGCATTTT. The V and J genes are TRBV19 and TRBJ1-5; D unresolved. CDR3 length: 11 residues. Germline CDR1 reads LNHDA; CDR2 reads SQIVND (reference sequence). The V and J ends lost 4 bases and 8 bases respectively, with 6 bases between them.

The chain recombines TRBV15 with TRBJ1-2; no clear D gene. Germline V CDR1 and CDR2: LNHNV, YYDKDF (reference sequence). V was clipped by 6 bases and J by 5 bases, with 16 bases between them. The CDR3 has 14 residues. For the CDR3, the DNA is TGTGCCACCAGAGCGGATCCTACCTTGTATGGCTACACCTTC. Translating it yields CATRADPTLYGYTF.

The chain links TRBV19 to TRBJ1-5; no definite D call. The CDR3 contains 13 residues. V gave up 2 bases and J gave up 7 bases, with 9 bases separating them. Germline assignment: CDR1 LNHDA and CDR2 SQIVND (reference sequence). CDR3 region: CASSILEGQPQHF. The CDR3, as DNA: TGTGCCAGTAGTATATTAGAGGGCCAGCCCCAGCATTTT.

The chain uses TRBV14 and TRBJ1-1; 7 bases are shared with TRBD1. The CDR3 sequence is 16 residues long. Trimming removed 2 bases from V and 0 bases from J; junction bases left unmatched: 6. Germline CDR1 is SGHDN and CDR2 is FVKESK. The CDR3 here is CASSQRQGDLNTEAFF. CDR3 nucleotide sequence: TGTGCCAGCAGCCAAAGGCAGGGGGACTTGAACACTGAAGCTTTCTTT.

This clone has more than one count but fewer than ten. The rearrangement joins TRBV3-1 (or the pseudogene TRBV3-2) to TRBJ2-7, with unresolved D. This CDR3 has 16 amino acids. Germline CDR1 reads LGHDT; CDR2 reads YNNKEL (reference sequence). With 0 bases removed from V and 0 bases from J, the gap between germline ends came to 12 bases. The CDR3 sequence: CASSQDGSVPSYEQYF. CDR3 coding DNA: TGTGCCAGCAGCCAAGATGGGTCGGTGCCCTCCTACGAGCAGTACTTC.

The chain recombines TRBV27 with TRBJ2-1; TRBD1 matches 7 bases. The CDR3 loop spans 13 amino acids. Germline V gene sequence: CDR1 MNHEY, CDR2 SMNVEV (reference sequence). V shed 5 bases, J shed 6 bases, and the junction held 4 bases outside the gene matches. CDR3 sequence: CASSPGQLNEQFF. In DNA, the CDR3 is TGTGCCAGCAGTCCGGGACAGCTCAATGAGCAGTTCTTC.

This clone showed up just a few times. Different DNA sequences within this sample yield the same CDR3. The chain has TRBV7-9 and TRBJ2-3; 7 positions agree with TRBD2. The CDR3 totals 13 residues. V lost 0 bases and J lost 6; bases outside the gene matches: 0. Germline values: CDR1 SEHNR, CDR2 FQNEAQ (reference sequence). The CDR3 region is CASSLAGGDTQYF. CDR3 coding DNA: TGTGCCAGCAGCTTAGCGGGGGGGGATACGCAGTATTTT.

This chain uses TRBV3-1 (or the pseudogene TRBV3-2) with TRBJ1-2, with 11 bases matching TRBD1. CDR1 is LGHDT, CDR2 YNNKEL, per germline (reference sequence). The CDR3 spans 15 residues. Unmatched junction bases numbered 4, after V lost 5 bases and J lost 2 bases. The CDR3 loop reads CASSYRDRGNYGYTF. CDR3 bases: TGTGCCAGCAGCTACAGGGACAGGGGGAACTATGGCTACACCTTC.

The rearrangement uses TRBV2 and TRBJ1-1; D not resolved. Trimming took off 3 bases at V and 0 bases at J, with 5 bases between the two ends. Per the germline V gene, CDR1 is SNHLY and CDR2 is FYNNEI. The CDR3 consists of 13 residues. CDR3 sequence reads: CASSDRLNTEAFF. The CDR3 nucleotides read TGTGCCAGCAGTGACAGGCTGAACACTGAAGCTTTCTTT.

This clone was recorded many times. The CDR3 DNA follows: TGTGCCAGCTCCCTCAGCTCCTATAATTCACCCCTCCACTTT. Encoded protein: CASSLSSYNSPLHF. The genes are TRBV18 and TRBJ1-6; D is undetermined. The CDR3 contains 14 residues. V dropped 6 bases and J dropped 0 bases, with 6 bases sitting between them. Germline values: CDR1 KGHSH, CDR2 LQKENI.

This clone was detected only once. V and J are TRBV27 and TRBJ2-7, with 8 bases lining up with TRBD2. V was pared by 9 bases and J by 6 bases, with 13 bases of the junction left unmatched. This CDR3 has 14 residues. Germline V lookup: CDR1 MNHEY, CDR2 SMNVEV (reference sequence). The CDR3 is CASYSRGGVSEQYF. The CDR3 DNA sequence: TGTGCCAGTTACTCCCGGGGGGGGGTTTCCGAGCAGTACTTC.

The chain links TRBV19 to TRBJ1-2, with 8 bases aligning to TRBD1. Germline CDR1 and CDR2: LNHDA and SQIVND (reference sequence). Trimming took 5 bases from V and 2 from J; bases not matched to a gene: 7. The CDR3 has 15 residues. DNA for the CDR3: TGTGCCAGTAGTGTCCCGGGACAGGAGAACTATGGCTACACCTTC. It translates to CASSVPGQENYGYTF. Complete variable domain (other parts from reference TRBV19 and TRBJ1-2): DGGITQSPKYLFRKEGQNVTLSCEQNLNHDAMYWYRQDPGQGLRLIYYSQIVNDFQKGDIAEGYSVSREKKESFPLTVTSAQKNPTAFYLCASSVPGQENYGYTFGSGTRLTVV.